This is a list of T cell receptor beta chains from one sample in a study of shared clonotypes between healthy human individuals. Sequencing was performed with immunoSEQ multiplex PCR; in TCRdb, only in-frame clones are kept and a portion is missing. This table has more than 2 million clones, under 97% appearing once. Sequencing was performed on naive CD4+ T cells sorted from blood. These receptors were taken from a man aged 18 to 30 in good health. CDR3s include the opening cysteine and the closing phenylalanine or tryptophan. Each record gives: V gene, J gene, CDR3 protein.

v_gene: TRBV29-1
j_gene: TRBJ2-7
CDR3aa: CSVVGRESLYEQYF

v_gene: TRBV10-1
j_gene: TRBJ2-1
CDR3aa: CASSEFGMGNEQFF

v_gene: TRBV10-3
j_gene: TRBJ1-1
CDR3aa: CAISLSPGGTHGGEAFF

v_gene: TRBV6-6
j_gene: TRBJ1-6
CDR3aa: CASSLGRDNSPLHF

v_gene: TRBV6-5
j_gene: TRBJ1-2
CDR3aa: CASSPRTVAGYTF

v_gene: TRBV7-9
j_gene: TRBJ2-5
CDR3aa: CASSLRPTGVETQYF

v_gene: TRBV2
j_gene: TRBJ2-7
CDR3aa: CASSDGSGGAYEQYF

v_gene: TRBV5-4
j_gene: TRBJ1-3
CDR3aa: CASSLGGLGNTIYF

v_gene: TRBV5-1
j_gene: TRBJ1-6
CDR3aa: CASSLNPGTNSPLHF

v_gene: TRBV18
j_gene: TRBJ2-7
CDR3aa: CASSPPGRPGPYEQYF

v_gene: TRBV5-5
j_gene: TRBJ1-4
CDR3aa: CASSLPGGNGEKLFF

v_gene: TRBV5-1
j_gene: TRBJ2-3
CDR3aa: CASSDRGFTDTQYF

v_gene: TRBV18
j_gene: TRBJ2-3
CDR3aa: CASSPPVGQADSDTQYF

v_gene: TRBV2
j_gene: TRBJ2-2
CDR3aa: CASRGLAGLVGELFF

v_gene: TRBV6-5
j_gene: TRBJ2-7
CDR3aa: CASSYSRERYEQYF

v_gene: TRBV6-1
j_gene: TRBJ2-7
CDR3aa: CASSLAGISYEQYF

v_gene: TRBV6-5
j_gene: TRBJ1-2
CDR3aa: CASSRDSQNYGYTF

v_gene: TRBV30
j_gene: TRBJ2-3
CDR3aa: CAWRWGRTSGTSTDTQYF

v_gene: TRBV5-4
j_gene: TRBJ2-2
CDR3aa: CASSPHTGELFF

v_gene: TRBV7-2
j_gene: TRBJ2-7
CDR3aa: CASSLGLATEQYF

v_gene: TRBV7-2
j_gene: TRBJ2-7
CDR3aa: CASSLEKGFWDYEQYF

v_gene: TRBV29-1
j_gene: TRBJ2-3
CDR3aa: CSQREGDTQYF

v_gene: TRBV5-1
j_gene: TRBJ2-2
CDR3aa: CASSPSGANTGELFF

v_gene: TRBV19
j_gene: TRBJ1-1
CDR3aa: CASSTQMNTEAFF

v_gene: TRBV6-5
j_gene: TRBJ2-7
CDR3aa: CASSAGGSYEQYF

v_gene: TRBV7-2
j_gene: TRBJ1-2
CDR3aa: CASSLGGGLSVSGGYTF

v_gene: TRBV6-6
j_gene: TRBJ1-2
CDR3aa: CASSYGQGRGYGYTF

v_gene: TRBV5-4
j_gene: TRBJ2-7
CDR3aa: CASSLYNPSYEQYF